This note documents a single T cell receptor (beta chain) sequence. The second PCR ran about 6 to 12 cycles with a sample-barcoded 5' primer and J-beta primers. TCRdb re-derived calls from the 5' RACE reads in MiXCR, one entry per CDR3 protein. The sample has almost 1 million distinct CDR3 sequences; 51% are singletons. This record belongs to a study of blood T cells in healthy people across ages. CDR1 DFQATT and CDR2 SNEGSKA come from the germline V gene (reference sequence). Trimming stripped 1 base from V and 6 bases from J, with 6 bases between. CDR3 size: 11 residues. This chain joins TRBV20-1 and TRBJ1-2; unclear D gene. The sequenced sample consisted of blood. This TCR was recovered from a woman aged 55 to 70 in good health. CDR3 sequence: CSARGWNGYTF. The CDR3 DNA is TGCAGTGCTAGAGGGTGGAATGGCTACACCTTC.